This TCR beta chain was captured by sequencing in a study of blood T cell repertoires in COVID-19. Background on the study: Samples came from the United States, Italy and Spain, spanning acute and convalescent COVID-19.

The trim removed 2 bases at V and 4 bases at J, leaving 12 bases unmatched. The CDR3 runs to 17 residues. Per germline, CDR1 MNHNS and CDR2 SASEGT. Participants were aged about 18 to 90 years from around 24 US areas. Participants reported their clinical history, and cohort assignment relied on those reports. Per the original data handling: Reference gene primers were amplified, and this amplification served to estimate nucleated cell counts. Generated by immunoSEQ multiplex PCR, the TCRdb table keeps only in-frame clones and is missing some. V and J calls plus clone size are reproduced from that table; the DNA served to infer D and trimming. The sample records under 350,000 clones, approximately 90% being singletons.

The chain links TRBV6-1 to TRBJ2-7; TRBD1 aligns across 9 bases. The TCR originated in a man aged 25 to 40 who had recovered from COVID-19. Material for sequencing was PBMCs or T cells enriched from blood (not recorded which). As DNA, the CDR3 is TGTGCCAGCAGTGAATTATTTCTTGGGACAGGGCGGTACGAGCAGTACTTC. The encoded protein is CASSELFLGTGRYEQYF.